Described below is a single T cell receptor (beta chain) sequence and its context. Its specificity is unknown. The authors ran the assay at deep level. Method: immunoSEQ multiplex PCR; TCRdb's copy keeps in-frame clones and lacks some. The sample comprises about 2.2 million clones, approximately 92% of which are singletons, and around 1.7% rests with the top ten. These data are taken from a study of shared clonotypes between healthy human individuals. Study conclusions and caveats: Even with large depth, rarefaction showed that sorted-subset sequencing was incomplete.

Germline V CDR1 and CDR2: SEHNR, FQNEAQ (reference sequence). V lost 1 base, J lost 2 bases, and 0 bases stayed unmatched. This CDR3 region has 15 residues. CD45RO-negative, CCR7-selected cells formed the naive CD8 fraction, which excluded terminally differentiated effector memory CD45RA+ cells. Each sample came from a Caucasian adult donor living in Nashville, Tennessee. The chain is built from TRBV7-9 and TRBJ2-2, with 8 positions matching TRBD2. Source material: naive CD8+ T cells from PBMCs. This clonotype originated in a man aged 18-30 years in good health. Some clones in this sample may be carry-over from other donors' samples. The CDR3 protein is CASSLVAGNTGELFF. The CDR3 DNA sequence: TGTGCCAGCAGCTTAGTAGCGGGAAACACCGGGGAGCTGTTTTTT.